The subject of this entry is one T cell receptor beta chain. Its antigen specificity is not known. The sample holds no much larger clone one base away, and base qualities are not on file. RNA was extracted with the RNeasy kit and 0.5 to 1 ug was reverse transcribed using random hexamers. TCR beta CDR3 regions were amplified with the immunoSEQ multiplex PCR assay covering 54 Vbeta and 13 Jbeta segments. PCR amplification bias was corrected by using a synthetic template baseline for primer optimization and computational correction. Turning to the authors' computational methods: Only productive sequences were kept, with reads annotated to V, D and J genes according to IMGT and analyzed in immunoSEQ Analyzer. Clonality was computed as one minus Shannon entropy normalized by log2 of the number of productive unique sequences. Public and private clones were assessed among the 100 most prevalent clones of each patient and control. Clones were defined as Susac-specific when absent from the healthy and MS cohorts, from about 970 published viral clones and from other ImmuneACCESS disease sequences. TCRdb trimmed the raw reads at Q25, called clones with MiXCR and kept productive beta chains. Entries that share a CDR3 protein sequence are merged under the most common genes and DNA. These V and J calls rely on TCRdb rather than the paper's analysis. This sample lists over 300,000 distinct CDR3 sequences; around 92% were detected once. Of the sample, around 0.07% falls within the top ten clones.

The data stem from a study of CD8 T cells in Susac syndrome (dated by TCRdb to about 2019). With regard to the full study: The study used repertoire sequencing to test whether antigen drove CD8+ T cell activation and differentiation in Susac syndrome.

V is shortened by 2 bases, J by 3 bases, and the region joining them spans 16 bases. Spanning cysteine to phenylalanine, the CDR3 consists of 16 amino acids. Only the CDR3 DNA stays, 48 bases, in frame from base 1. Peripheral blood CD8+ and CD4+ T cells from healthy donors, Susac syndrome patients and multiple sclerosis patients were profiled by high-throughput TCR beta sequencing. Treatment-naive patients with stable or active relapsing-remitting disease fulfilling revised McDonald criteria were used as multiple sclerosis controls. Bulk CD8+ and CD4+ T cells were purified magnetically by negative isolation, whereas CD8+ TEMRA cells were enriched by FACS. Blood was collected in EDTA tubes and processed within 24 hours, with PBMCs isolated through density gradient centrifugation. PBMCs intended for TCR sequencing were cryopreserved in liquid nitrogen and thawed later in a water bath at 37 degrees C. Purity of sorted or isolated CD4+, CD8+ and CD8+ TEMRA cells was at least 90%.

General conclusions and limits of the study: The number of individuals in the TCR sequencing and HLA analysis was acknowledged as relatively small.

The sample comprised CD4+ T cells from PBMCs. The sequence is built from TRBV12-3 or TRBV12-4 and TRBJ2-5; the D gene is perhaps TRBD1, from 7 matching bases. This sequence was found in a human donor with multiple sclerosis. The CDR3 region reads CASSLNMQGEEETQYF. The sequence in DNA is TGTGCCAGCAGTTTAAATATGCAGGGGGAGGAAGAGACCCAGTACTTC.